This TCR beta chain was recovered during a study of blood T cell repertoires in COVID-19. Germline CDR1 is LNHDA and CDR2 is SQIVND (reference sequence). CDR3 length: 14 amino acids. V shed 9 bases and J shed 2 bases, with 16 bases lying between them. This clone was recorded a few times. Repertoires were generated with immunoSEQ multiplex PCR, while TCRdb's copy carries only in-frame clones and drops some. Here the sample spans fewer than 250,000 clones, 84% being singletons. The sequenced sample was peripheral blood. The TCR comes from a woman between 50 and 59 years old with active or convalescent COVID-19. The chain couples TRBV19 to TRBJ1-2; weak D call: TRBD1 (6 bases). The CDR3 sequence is CASLSPGQNYGYTF. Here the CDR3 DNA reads TGTGCCAGCCTCTCTCCTGGACAGAACTATGGCTACACCTTC.